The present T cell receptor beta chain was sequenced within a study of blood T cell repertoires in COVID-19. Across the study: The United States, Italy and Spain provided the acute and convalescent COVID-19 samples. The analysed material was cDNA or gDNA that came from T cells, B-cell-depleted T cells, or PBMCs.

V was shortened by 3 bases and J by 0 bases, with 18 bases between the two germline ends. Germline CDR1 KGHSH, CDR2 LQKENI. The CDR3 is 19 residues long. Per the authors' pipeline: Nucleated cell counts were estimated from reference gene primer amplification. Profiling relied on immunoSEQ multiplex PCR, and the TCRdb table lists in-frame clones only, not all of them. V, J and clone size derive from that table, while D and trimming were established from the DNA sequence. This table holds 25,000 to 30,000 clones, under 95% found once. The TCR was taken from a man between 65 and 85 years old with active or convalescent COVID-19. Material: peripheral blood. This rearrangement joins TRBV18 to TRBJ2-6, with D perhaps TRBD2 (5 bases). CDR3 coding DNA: TGTGCCAGCTCACCTCTCCCATCAGACACTAGCTCTGGGGCCAACGTCCTGACTTTC. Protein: CASSPLPSDTSSGANVLTF.